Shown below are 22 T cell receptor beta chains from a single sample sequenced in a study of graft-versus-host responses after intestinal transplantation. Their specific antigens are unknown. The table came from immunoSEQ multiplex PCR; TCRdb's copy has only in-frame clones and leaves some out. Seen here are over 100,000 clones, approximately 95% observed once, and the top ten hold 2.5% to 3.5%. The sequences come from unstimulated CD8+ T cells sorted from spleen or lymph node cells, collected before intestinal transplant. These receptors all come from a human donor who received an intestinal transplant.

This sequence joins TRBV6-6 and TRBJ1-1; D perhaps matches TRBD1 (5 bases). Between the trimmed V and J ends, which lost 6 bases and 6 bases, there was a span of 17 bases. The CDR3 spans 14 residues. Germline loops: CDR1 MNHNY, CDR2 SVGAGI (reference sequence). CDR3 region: CASSPGGTYSEAFF. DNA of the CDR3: TGTGCCAGCAGCCCCGGGGGGACCTACTCTGAAGCTTTCTTT.

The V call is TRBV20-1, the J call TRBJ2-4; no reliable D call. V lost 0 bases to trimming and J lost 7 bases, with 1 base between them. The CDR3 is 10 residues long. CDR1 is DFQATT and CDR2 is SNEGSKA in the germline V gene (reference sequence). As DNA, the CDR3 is TGCAGTGCTAGAGAGAACATTCAGTACTTC. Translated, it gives CSARENIQYF.

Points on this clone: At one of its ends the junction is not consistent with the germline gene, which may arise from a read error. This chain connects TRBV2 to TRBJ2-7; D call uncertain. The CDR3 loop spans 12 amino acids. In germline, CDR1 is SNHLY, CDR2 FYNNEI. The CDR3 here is CATRPNPDDQYF. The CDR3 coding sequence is TGTGCCACCCGTCCAAACCCCGACGATCAGTACTTC.

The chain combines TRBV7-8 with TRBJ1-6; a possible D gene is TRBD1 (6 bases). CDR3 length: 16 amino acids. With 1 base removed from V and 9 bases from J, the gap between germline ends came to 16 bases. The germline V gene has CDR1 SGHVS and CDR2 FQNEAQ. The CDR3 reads CASSLVGAGGGSPLHF. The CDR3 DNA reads TGTGCCAGCAGCTTAGTGGGGGCGGGGGGAGGTTCACCCCTCCACTTT.

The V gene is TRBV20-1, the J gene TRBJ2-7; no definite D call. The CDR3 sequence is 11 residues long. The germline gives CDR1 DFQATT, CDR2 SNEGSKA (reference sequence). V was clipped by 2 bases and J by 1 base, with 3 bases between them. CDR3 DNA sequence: TGCAGTGCTAGACCGTCCTACGAGCAGTACTTC. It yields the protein CSARPSYEQYF.

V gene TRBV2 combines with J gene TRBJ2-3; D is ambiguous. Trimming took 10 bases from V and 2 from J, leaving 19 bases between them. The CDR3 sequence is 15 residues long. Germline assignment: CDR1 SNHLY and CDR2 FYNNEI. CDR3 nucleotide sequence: TGTGCCAAGCAAATCTCCTACCGATACACAGATACGCAGTATTTT. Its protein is CAKQISYRYTDTQYF.

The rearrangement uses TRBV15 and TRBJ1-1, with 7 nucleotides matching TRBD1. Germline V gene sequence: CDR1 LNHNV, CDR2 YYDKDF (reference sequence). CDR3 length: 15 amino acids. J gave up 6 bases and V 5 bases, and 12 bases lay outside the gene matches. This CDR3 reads CATSPRDRAVAEAFF. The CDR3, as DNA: TGTGCCACCAGCCCGAGGGACAGAGCCGTTGCTGAAGCTTTCTTT.

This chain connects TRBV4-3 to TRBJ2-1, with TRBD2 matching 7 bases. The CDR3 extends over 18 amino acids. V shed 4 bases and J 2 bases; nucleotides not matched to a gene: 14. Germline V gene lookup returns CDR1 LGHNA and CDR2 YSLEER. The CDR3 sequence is CASSRDGVAGYPYNEQFF. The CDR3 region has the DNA TGCGCCAGCAGCCGAGATGGGGTAGCGGGCTACCCCTACAATGAGCAGTTCTTC.

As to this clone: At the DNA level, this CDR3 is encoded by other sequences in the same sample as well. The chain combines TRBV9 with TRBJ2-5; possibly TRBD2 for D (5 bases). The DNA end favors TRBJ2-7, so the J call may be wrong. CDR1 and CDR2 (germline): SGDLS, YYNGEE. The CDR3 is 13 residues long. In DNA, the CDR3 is TGTGCCAGCAGCGTAGCTGAGGGTCACGAGCAGTACTTC. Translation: CASSVAEGHEQYF.

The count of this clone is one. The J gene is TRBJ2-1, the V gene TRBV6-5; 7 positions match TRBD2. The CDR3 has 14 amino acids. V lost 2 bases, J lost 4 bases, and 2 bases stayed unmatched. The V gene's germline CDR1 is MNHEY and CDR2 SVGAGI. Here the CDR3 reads CASSYQGGYNEQFF. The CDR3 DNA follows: TGTGCCAGCAGTTACCAGGGAGGGTACAATGAGCAGTTCTTC.

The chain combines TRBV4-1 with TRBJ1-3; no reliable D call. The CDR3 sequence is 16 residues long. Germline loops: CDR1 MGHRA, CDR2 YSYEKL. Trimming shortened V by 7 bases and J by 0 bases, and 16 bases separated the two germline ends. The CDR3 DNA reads TGCGCCAGCACCCCCACCGAGTCGAGCTCTGGAAACACCATATATTTT. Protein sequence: CASTPTESSSGNTIYF.

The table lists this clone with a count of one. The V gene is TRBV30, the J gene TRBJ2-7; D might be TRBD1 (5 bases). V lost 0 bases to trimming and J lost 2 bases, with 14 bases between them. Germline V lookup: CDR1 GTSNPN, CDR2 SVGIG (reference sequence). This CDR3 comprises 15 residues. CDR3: CAWSVGSGPAYEQYF. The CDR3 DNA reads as TGTGCCTGGAGTGTCGGCTCAGGGCCCGCCTACGAGCAGTACTTC.

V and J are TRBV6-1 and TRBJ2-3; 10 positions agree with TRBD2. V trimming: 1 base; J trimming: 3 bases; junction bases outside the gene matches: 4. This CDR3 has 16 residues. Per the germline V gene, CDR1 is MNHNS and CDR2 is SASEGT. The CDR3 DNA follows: TGTGCCAGCAGTGAAGTGCTAGCGGGAGTAACAGATACGCAGTATTTT. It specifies CASSEVLAGVTDTQYF.

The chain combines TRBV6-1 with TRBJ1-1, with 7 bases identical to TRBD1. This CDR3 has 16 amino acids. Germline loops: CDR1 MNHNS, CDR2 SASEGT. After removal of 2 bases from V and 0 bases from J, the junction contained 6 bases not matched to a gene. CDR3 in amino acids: CASSERPGGMNTEAFF. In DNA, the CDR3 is TGTGCCAGCAGTGAACGGCCAGGGGGAATGAACACTGAAGCTTTCTTT.

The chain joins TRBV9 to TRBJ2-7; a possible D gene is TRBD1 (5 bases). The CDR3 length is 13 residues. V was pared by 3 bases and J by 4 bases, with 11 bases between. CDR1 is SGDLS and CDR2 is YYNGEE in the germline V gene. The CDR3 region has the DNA TGTGCCAGCAGCGAGGGGCTATCGTACGAGCAGTACTTC. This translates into CASSEGLSYEQYF.

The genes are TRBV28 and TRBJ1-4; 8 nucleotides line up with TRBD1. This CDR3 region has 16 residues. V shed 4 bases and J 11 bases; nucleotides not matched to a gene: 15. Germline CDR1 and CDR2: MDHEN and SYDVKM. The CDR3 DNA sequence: TGTGCCAGCAGTTCCCCAACCGGGACAGGTCCTGGGAAACTGTTTTTT. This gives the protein CASSSPTGTGPGKLFF.

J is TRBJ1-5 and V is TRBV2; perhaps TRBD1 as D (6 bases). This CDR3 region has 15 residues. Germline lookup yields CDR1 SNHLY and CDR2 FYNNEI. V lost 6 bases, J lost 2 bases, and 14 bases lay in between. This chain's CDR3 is CASREDSERNQPQHF. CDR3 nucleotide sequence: TGTGCCAGCAGGGAGGACAGCGAACGCAATCAGCCCCAGCATTTT.

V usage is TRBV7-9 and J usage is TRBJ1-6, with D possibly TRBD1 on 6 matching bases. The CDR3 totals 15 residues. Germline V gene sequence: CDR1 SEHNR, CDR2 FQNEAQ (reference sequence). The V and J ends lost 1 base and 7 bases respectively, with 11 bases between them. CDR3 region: CASSLDQGLNSPLHF. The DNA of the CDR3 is TGTGCCAGCAGCTTAGATCAGGGGCTAAATTCACCCCTCCACTTT.

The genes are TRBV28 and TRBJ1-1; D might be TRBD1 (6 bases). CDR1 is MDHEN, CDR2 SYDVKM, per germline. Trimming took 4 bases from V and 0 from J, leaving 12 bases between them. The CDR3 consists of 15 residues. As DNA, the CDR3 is TGTGCCAGCAGTTCCTCGAGGGGGTTGAACACTGAAGCTTTCTTT. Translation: CASSSSRGLNTEAFF.

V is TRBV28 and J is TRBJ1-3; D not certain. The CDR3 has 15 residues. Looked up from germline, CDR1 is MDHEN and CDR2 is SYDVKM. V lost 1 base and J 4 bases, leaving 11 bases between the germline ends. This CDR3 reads CASSLYQGSGNTIYF. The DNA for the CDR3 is TGTGCCAGCAGTTTATATCAAGGGTCGGGAAACACCATATATTTT. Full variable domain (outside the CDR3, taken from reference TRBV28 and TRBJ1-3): DVKVTQSSRYLVKRTGEKVFLECVQDMDHENMFWYRQDPGLGLRLIYFSYDVKMKEKGDIPEGYSVSREKKERFSLILESASTNQTSMYLCASSLYQGSGNTIYFGEGSWLTVV.

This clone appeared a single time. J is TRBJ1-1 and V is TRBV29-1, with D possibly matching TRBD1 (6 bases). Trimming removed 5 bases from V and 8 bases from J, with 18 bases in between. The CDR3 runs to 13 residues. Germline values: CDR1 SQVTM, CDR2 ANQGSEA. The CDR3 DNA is TGCAGCGTTAGCGAGGGTATAGACAGGGAAGCTTTCTTT. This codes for CSVSEGIDREAFF.

Here the CDR3 DNA reads TGTGCCAGCAGTTTCGGACAGGCCGTTTCCACAGATACGCAGTATTTT. Encoded protein: CASSFGQAVSTDTQYF. The chain joins TRBV27 to TRBJ2-3; 7 nucleotides line up with TRBD1. CDR3 length: 16 residues. Germline lookup yields CDR1 MNHEY and CDR2 SMNVEV (reference sequence). Trimming cost V 3 bases and J 2 bases; bases outside gene matches: 8.